This paragraph covers one T cell receptor beta chain sequence. Its antigen is still unknown. It was 5'RACE with constant-segment primers that produced the TCR alpha and TCR beta cDNA libraries, which carried sample barcodes and UMIs. TCRdb recomputed calls from the 5' RACE reads with MiXCR, one row per CDR3 protein. The repertoire has fewer than 600,000 distinct CDR3 sequences, about 20% of them found once; the top ten carry 8.4%. The source of the sample is a study of T-cell memory formation after mild COVID-19. Points from the study as a whole: Day 15 to 85 contracting clones showed balanced CD4/CD8; later expanders leaned CD4+. Pre-infection memory carried some responding clones, suggesting that cross-reactive memory joined.

The CDR3 runs to 17 residues. The ends lost 4 bases at V and 2 bases at J; junction bases unmatched: 11. The V call is TRBV12-3 or TRBV12-4, the J call TRBJ2-3; 8 nucleotides align to TRBD2. The clonotype was recovered from an adult woman who had mild COVID-19 (a few samples of this study predate the infection). Cell type and time point are not known. The sample was PBMCs or a T cell subset sorted from them (not recorded which). CDR3 protein: CASSSPGVAGFTDTQYF. The CDR3, as DNA: TGTGCCAGCAGTTCCCCGGGTGTAGCGGGATTCACAGATACGCAGTATTTT.